Included here is one T cell receptor beta chain sequence, with context. The data belong to a study of blood T cell repertoires in COVID-19. Study in general: The analysed material was cDNA or gDNA that came from T cells, B-cell-depleted T cells, or PBMCs.

Clones were sequenced by immunoSEQ multiplex PCR, and TCRdb holds only the in-frame ones, with some missing. In the table there are around 200,000 clones, roughly nine tenths of which are singletons. This CDR3 is built from 16 residues. This clonotype was obtained from a man between 70 and 80 years old with active or convalescent COVID-19. Sample: peripheral blood. This sequence joins TRBV21-1 and TRBJ2-7; the table's D call of TRBD2 was not tested on the DNA. TRBV21-1 is annotated as a pseudogene. The CDR3 bases are TGTGCCAGCAGCAAGAGGCGCGGGAGGGCCCGGAGCGAGCAGTACTTC. This encodes CASSKRRGRARSEQYF.